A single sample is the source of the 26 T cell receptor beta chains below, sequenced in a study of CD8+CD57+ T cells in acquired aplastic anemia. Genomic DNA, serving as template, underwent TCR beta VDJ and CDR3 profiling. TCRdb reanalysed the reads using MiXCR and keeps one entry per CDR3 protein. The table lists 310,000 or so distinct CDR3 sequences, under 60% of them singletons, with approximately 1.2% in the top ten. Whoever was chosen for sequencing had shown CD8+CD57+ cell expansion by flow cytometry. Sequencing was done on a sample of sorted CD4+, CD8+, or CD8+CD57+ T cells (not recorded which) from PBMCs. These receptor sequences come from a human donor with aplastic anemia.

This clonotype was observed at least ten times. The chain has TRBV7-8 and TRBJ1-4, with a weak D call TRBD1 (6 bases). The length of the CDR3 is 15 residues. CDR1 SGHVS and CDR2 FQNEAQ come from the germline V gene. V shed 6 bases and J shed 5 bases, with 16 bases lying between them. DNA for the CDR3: TGTGCCAGCAGGGATTTCAGGGGACTAAATGAAAAACTGTTTTTT. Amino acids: CASRDFRGLNEKLFF.

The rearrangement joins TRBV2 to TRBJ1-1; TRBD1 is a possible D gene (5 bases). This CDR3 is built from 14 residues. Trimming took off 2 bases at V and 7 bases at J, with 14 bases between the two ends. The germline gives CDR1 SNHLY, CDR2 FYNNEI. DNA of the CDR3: TGTGCCAGCAGTGAACGGTCAGGGAGCAGTGAAGCTTTCTTT. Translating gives CASSERSGSSEAFF.

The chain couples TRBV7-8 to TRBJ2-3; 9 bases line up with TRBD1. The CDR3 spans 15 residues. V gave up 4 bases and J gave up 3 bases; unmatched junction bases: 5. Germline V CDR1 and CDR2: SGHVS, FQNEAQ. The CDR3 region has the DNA TGTGCCAGCAGCTCGGGACAGGGTAGGACAGATACGCAGTATTTT. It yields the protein CASSSGQGRTDTQYF.

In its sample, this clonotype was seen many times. The chain's CDR3 is CASSLVSGGRNQPQHF. The CDR3 bases are TGTGCCAGCAGCTTAGTTAGCGGGGGGAGAAATCAGCCCCAGCATTTT. The chain uses TRBV7-8 and TRBJ1-5; perhaps TRBD1 as D (5 bases). Germline CDR1 reads SGHVS; CDR2 reads FQNEAQ. V lost 1 base and J lost 4, with 14 bases in between. The CDR3 loop spans 16 amino acids.

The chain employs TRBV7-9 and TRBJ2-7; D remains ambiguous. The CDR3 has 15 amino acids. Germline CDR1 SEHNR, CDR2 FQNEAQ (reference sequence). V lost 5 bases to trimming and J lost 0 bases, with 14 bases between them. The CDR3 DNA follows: TGTGCCAGCAGCCAGACGCAAGACACCTCCTACGAGCAGTACTTC. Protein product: CASSQTQDTSYEQYF. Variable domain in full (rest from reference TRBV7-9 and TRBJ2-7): DTGVSQNPRHKITKRGQNVTFRCDPISEHNRLYWYRQTLGQGPEFLTYFQNEAQLEKSRLLSDRFSAERPKGSFSTLEIQRTEQGDSAMYLCASSQTQDTSYEQYFGPGTRLTVT.

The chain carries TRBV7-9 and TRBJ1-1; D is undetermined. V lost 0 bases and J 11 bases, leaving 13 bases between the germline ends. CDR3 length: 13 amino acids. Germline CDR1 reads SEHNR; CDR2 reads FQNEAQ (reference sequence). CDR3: CASSLAGQGVAFF. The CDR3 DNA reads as TGTGCCAGCAGCTTAGCAGGCCAAGGCGTCGCTTTCTTT.

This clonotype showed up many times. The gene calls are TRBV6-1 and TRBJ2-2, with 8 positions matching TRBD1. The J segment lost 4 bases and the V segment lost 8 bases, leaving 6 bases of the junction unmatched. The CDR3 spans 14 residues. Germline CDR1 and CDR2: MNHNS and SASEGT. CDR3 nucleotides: TGTGCCAGCCTGACAGGGGCCCTCACCGGGGAGCTGTTTTTT. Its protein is CASLTGALTGELFF.

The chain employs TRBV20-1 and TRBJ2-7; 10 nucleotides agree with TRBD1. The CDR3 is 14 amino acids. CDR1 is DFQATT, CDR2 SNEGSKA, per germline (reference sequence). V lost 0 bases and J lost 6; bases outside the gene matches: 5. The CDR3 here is CSARELGQGVEQYF. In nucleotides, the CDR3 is TGCAGTGCTAGAGAGCTAGGACAGGGGGTCGAGCAGTACTTC.

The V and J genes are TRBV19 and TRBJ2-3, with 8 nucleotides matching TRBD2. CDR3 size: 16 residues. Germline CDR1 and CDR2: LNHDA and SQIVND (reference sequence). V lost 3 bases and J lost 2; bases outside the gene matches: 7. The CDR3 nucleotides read TGTGCCAGTAGTATCCGGCGGGGGGCTAACACAGATACGCAGTATTTT. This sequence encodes CASSIRRGANTDTQYF. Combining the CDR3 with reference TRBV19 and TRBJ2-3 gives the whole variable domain DGGITQSPKYLFRKEGQNVTLSCEQNLNHDAMYWYRQDPGQGLRLIYYSQIVNDFQKGDIAEGYSVSREKKESFPLTVTSAQKNPTAFYLCASSIRRGANTDTQYFGPGTRLTVL.

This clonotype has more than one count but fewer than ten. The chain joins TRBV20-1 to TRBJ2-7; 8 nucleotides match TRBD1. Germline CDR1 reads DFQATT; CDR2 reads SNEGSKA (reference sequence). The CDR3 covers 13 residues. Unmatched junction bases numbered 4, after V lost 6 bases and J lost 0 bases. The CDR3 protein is CSAEGQDSYEQYF. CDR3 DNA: TGCAGTGCCGAGGGACAGGACTCCTACGAGCAGTACTTC.

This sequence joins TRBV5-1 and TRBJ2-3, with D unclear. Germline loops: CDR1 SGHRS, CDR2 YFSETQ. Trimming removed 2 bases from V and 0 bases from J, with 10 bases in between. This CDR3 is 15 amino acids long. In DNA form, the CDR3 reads TGCGCCAGCAGCTTAGAGAGCCCTAGCACAGATACGCAGTATTTT. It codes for CASSLESPSTDTQYF.

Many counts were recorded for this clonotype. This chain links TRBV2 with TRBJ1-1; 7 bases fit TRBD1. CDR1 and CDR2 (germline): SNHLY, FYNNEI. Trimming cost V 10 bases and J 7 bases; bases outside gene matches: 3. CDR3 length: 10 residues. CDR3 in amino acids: CATRQGEAFF. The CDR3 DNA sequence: TGTGCCACCCGACAGGGTGAAGCTTTCTTT. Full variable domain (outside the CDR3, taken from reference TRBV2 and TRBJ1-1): EPEVTQTPSHQVTQMGQEVILRCVPISNHLYFYWYRQILGQKVEFLVSFYNNEISEKSEIFDDQFSVERPDGSNFTLKIRSTKLEDSAMYFCATRQGEAFFGQGTRLTVV.

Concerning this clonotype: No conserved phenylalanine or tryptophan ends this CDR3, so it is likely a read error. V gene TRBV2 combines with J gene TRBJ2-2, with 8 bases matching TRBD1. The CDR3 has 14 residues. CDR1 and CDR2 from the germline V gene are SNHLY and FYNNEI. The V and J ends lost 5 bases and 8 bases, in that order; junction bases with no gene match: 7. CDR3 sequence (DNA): TGTGCCAGCAGTTCACAGGGGGTGCTTGGGGAGCTGTTTTCT. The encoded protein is CASSSQGVLGELFS.

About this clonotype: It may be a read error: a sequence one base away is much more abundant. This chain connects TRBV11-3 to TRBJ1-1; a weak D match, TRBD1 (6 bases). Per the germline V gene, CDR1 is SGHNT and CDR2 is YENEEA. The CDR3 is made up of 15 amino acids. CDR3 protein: CTSSGGGSPNTEAFF. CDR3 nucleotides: TGTACCAGCAGCGGGGGCGGCAGCCCGAACACTGAAGCTTTCTTT.

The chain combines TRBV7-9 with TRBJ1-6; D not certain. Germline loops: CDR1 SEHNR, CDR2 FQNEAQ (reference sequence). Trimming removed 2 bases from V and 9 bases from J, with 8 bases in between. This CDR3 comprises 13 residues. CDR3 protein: CASSLPIRSPLHF. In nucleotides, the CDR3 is TGTGCCAGCAGCTTACCCATCCGTTCACCCCTCCACTTT. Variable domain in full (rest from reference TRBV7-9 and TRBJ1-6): DTGVSQNPRHKITKRGQNVTFRCDPISEHNRLYWYRQTLGQGPEFLTYFQNEAQLEKSRLLSDRFSAERPKGSFSTLEIQRTEQGDSAMYLCASSLPIRSPLHFGNGTRLTVT.

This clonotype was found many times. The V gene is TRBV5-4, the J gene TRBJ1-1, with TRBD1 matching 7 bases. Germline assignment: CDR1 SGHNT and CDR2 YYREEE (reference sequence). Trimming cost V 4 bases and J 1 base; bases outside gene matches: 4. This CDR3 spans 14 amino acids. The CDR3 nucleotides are TGTGCCAGCAGCGAAGGGACAGCGAACACTGAAGCTTTCTTT. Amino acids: CASSEGTANTEAFF.

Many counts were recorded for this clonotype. As DNA, the CDR3 is TGTGCCAGCAGTCCCGACAGGGGATTCCCTAATCAGCCCCAGCATTTT. This translates into CASSPDRGFPNQPQHF. The chain employs TRBV12-3 or TRBV12-4 and TRBJ1-5; 8 bases align to TRBD1. CDR3 size: 16 residues. Germline trimming cut 5 bases from V and 4 bases from J; bases unmatched to any gene: 10.

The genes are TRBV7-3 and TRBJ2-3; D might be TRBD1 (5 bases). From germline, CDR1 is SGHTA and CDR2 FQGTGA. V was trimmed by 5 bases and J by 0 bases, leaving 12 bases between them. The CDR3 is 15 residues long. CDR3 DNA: TGTGCCAGCAGCATCAGGGCTACTAGCACAGATACGCAGTATTTT. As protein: CASSIRATSTDTQYF.

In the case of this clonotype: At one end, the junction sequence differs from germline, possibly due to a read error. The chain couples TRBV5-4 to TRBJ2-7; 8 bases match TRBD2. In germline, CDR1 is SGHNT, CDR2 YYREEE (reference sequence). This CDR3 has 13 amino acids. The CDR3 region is CASNQGTSYEQYF. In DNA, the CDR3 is TGCGCCAGCAACCAGGGGACTAGCTACGAGCAGTACTTC.

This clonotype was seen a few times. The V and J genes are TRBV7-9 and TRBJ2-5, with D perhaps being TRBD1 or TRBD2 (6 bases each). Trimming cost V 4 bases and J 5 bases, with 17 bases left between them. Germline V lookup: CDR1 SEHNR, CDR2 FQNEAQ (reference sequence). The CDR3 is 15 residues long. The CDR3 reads CASSSGAGVRETQYF. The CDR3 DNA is TGTGCCAGCAGCTCGGGGGCAGGTGTCAGGGAGACCCAGTACTTC.

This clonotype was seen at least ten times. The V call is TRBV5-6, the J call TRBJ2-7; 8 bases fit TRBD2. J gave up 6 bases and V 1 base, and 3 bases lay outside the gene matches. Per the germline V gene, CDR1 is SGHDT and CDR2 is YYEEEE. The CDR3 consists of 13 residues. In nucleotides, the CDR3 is TGTGCCAGCAGCTTGCGGGGGGGGGGCGAGCAGTACTTC. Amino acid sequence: CASSLRGGGEQYF.

The DNA for the CDR3 is TGTGCCAGCAGCCTACTCGGGACAACGAACACCGGGGAGCTGTTTTTT. Protein product: CASSLLGTTNTGELFF. This rearrangement joins TRBV7-3 to TRBJ2-2; D is perhaps TRBD1 (6 bases). Looked up from germline, CDR1 is SGHTA and CDR2 is FQGTGA. Trimming removed 5 bases at V and 0 bases at J, with 13 bases between. The length of the CDR3 is 16 residues.

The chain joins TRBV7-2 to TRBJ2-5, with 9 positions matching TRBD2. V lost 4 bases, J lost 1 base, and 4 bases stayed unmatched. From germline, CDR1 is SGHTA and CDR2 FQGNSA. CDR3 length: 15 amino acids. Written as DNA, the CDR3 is TGTGCCAGCAGCTCCCTAGCGGGGAGCCAAGAGACCCAGTACTTC. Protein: CASSSLAGSQETQYF.

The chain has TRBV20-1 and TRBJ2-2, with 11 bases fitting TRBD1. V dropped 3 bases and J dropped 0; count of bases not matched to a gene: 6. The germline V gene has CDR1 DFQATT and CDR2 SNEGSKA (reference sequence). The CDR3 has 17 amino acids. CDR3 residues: CSARRTGGSANTGELFF. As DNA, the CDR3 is TGCAGTGCTAGGAGGACAGGGGGCTCCGCGAACACCGGGGAGCTGTTTTTT.

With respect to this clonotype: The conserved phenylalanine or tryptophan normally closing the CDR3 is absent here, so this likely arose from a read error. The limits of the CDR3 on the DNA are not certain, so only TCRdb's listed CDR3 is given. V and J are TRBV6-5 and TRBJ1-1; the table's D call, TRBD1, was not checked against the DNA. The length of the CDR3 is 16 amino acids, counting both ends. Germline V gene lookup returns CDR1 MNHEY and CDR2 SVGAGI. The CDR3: CASSFLRVGGNTEALL.

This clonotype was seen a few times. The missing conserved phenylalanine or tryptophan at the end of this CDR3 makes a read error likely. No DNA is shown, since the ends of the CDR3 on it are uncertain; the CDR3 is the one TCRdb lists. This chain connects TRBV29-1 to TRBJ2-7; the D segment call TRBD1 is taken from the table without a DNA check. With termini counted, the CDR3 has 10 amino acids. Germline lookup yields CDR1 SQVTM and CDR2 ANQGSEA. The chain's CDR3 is CSVEQGAMYL.